Below, 32 T cell receptor beta chains from the same sample are listed, as sequenced in a study of blood T cell repertoires in COVID-19. Sequencing was performed with immunoSEQ multiplex PCR; in TCRdb, only in-frame clones are kept and a portion is missing. Of 50,000 to 65,000 clones detected, about four fifths appear once; the ten largest clones hold roughly 6.7%. The sequenced sample was peripheral blood. The receptor source for this set is a human donor in a cohort sampled during active COVID-19.

The rearrangement uses TRBV10-1 and TRBJ2-7; 9 nucleotides line up with TRBD2. The CDR3 runs 15 residues. V shed 3 bases and J 2 bases; nucleotides not matched to a gene: 5. In germline, CDR1 is WNHNN, CDR2 SYGVQD (reference sequence). For the CDR3, the DNA is TGCGCCAGCAGTGATGGGTCTAGCGGGACCTACGAGCAGTACTTC. Amino acid sequence: CASSDGSSGTYEQYF.

This clone was found once. The V gene is TRBV6-4, the J gene TRBJ2-2; 7 bases agree with TRBD1. This CDR3 comprises 15 residues. Germline assignment: CDR1 MRHNA and CDR2 SNTAGT. Germline trimming cut 3 bases from V and 2 bases from J; bases unmatched to any gene: 3. The CDR3 reads CASSERGRNTGELFF. DNA of the CDR3: TGTGCCAGCAGTGAGAGGGGGCGTAACACCGGGGAGCTGTTTTTT.

This chain links TRBV28 with TRBJ2-7; TRBD2 might be the D (6 bases). Between the trimmed V and J ends, which lost 5 bases and 5 bases, there was a span of 16 bases. CDR1 and CDR2 from the germline V gene are MDHEN and SYDVKM. The CDR3 runs 14 residues. The CDR3 DNA reads TGTGCCAGCAGTCTCGTACGGGCGGGAAACGAGCAGTACTTC. Translated, it gives CASSLVRAGNEQYF.

CDR3 sequence: CASSPGGGGYNEQFF. CDR3 bases: TGTGCCAGCAGCCCAGGCGGCGGGGGCTACAATGAGCAGTTCTTC. J is TRBJ2-1 and V is TRBV11-2; 7 nucleotides match TRBD2. V lost 5 bases to trimming and J lost 3 bases; unmatched junction nucleotides: 7. This CDR3 has 15 amino acids. The germline gives CDR1 SGHAT, CDR2 FQNNGV.

This sequence joins TRBV6-5 and TRBJ2-7; a weak D match, TRBD2 (6 bases). The CDR3 covers 12 residues. V lost 8 bases and J 3 bases, leaving 11 bases between the germline ends. Germline CDR1 and CDR2: MNHEY and SVGAGI. This CDR3 reads CASSVDYYEQYF. CDR3 sequence (DNA): TGTGCCAGCTCCGTGGACTACTACGAGCAGTACTTC.

V gene TRBV19 combines with J gene TRBJ2-5; possible D gene TRBD2, 6 bases. The V and J ends lost 9 bases and 9 bases respectively, with 26 bases between them. Germline V gene sequence: CDR1 LNHDA, CDR2 SQIVND (reference sequence). The CDR3 contains 15 residues. CDR3 sequence (DNA): TGTGCCAGCACCTCTGGGACCGGGAGAGATATGTCCCAGTACTTC. This gives the protein CASTSGTGRDMSQYF.

The V and J genes are TRBV13 and TRBJ2-7; D not certain. The CDR3 covers 13 residues. Trimming took off 3 bases at V and 1 base at J, with 7 bases between the two ends. Germline V lookup: CDR1 PRHDT, CDR2 FYEKMQ (reference sequence). CDR3 residues: CASSFGGSYEQYF. CDR3 in DNA: TGTGCCAGCAGCTTTGGCGGATCCTACGAGCAGTACTTC.

The chain carries TRBV7-9 and TRBJ2-7; 9 nucleotides line up with TRBD1. The germline V gene encodes CDR1 SEHNR and CDR2 FQNEAQ (reference sequence). The CDR3 is made up of 16 amino acids. Losses at the gene ends were 2 bases for V and 5 bases for J; bases not matched to a gene: 10. CDR3 DNA: TGTGCCAGCAGCTTATGGAGGGACAGGGTAAGGAACGAGCAGTACTTC. Translated: CASSLWRDRVRNEQYF.

This clone was seen only a few times. V usage is TRBV6-2 or TRBV6-3 and J usage is TRBJ2-5, with 12 bases that match TRBD2. The CDR3 consists of 16 residues. J lost 6 bases, V lost 2 bases, and 7 bases had no gene match. The germline gives CDR1 MNHEY, CDR2 SVGEGT. The DNA of the CDR3 is TGTGCCAGCAGTTACAGGCGCCTAGCGGGGGGGCAGACCCAGTACTTC. It is translated as CASSYRRLAGGQTQYF.

The genes are TRBV1 and TRBJ2-5; TRBD1 is the table's D call, not checked against the DNA. TRBV1 is classified as a pseudogene. This CDR3 contains 15 residues. CDR3 amino acids: CTSSQYPGEGETQYF. CDR3 DNA sequence: TGCACCAGCAGCCAATATCCAGGGGAAGGCGAGACCCAGTACTTC.

In this sample, this clone turned up a few times. V is TRBV6-5 and J is TRBJ1-4; D is possibly TRBD1 (6 bases). Germline V gene data show CDR1 as MNHEY and CDR2 as SVGAGI. The V gene lost 5 bases and the J gene lost 9 bases, with 16 bases spanning the gap. This CDR3 is 14 amino acids long. CDR3 protein: CASSTGQTSKKLFF. Written as DNA, the CDR3 is TGTGCCAGCAGTACAGGACAGACGTCAAAAAAACTGTTTTTT.

This chain links TRBV27 with TRBJ2-4, with D hard to call. Per germline, CDR1 MNHEY and CDR2 SMNVEV (reference sequence). The CDR3 consists of 14 residues. V lost 2 bases to trimming and J lost 8 bases, with 13 bases between them. This chain's CDR3 is CASSLDPGGYIQYF. The CDR3 coding sequence is TGTGCCAGCAGTTTAGACCCGGGTGGATACATTCAGTACTTC.

The gene calls are TRBV18 and TRBJ2-2; maybe TRBD1 (5 bases). The length of the CDR3 is 13 residues. V lost 5 bases and J 6 bases, leaving 10 bases between the germline ends. Germline CDR1 and CDR2: KGHSH and LQKENI. For the CDR3, the DNA is TGTGCCAGCTCATTAAGGGGCTCCGGGGAGCTGTTTTTT. Translation: CASSLRGSGELFF.

This sequence joins TRBV4-2 and TRBJ2-7; D possibly corresponds to TRBD2 (6 bases). The CDR3 totals 15 residues. Germline V gives CDR1 LGHNA, CDR2 YNFKEQ. Trimming pared 0 bases from V and 3 bases from J, leaving 12 bases between. CDR3 protein: CASSQDPGTHYEQYF. CDR3 in DNA: TGTGCCAGCAGCCAAGATCCCGGGACTCACTACGAGCAGTACTTC.

V and J are TRBV5-5 and TRBJ1-1; the D is unclear. Germline V lookup: CDR1 SGHKS, CDR2 YYEKEE (reference sequence). V was cut by 0 bases and J by 1 base, with 7 bases left in between. The CDR3 has 14 residues. DNA of the CDR3: TGTGCCAGCAGCTTGGGGGCCAAGAACACTGAAGCTTTCTTT. It is translated as CASSLGAKNTEAFF.

This chain connects TRBV2 to TRBJ1-1; 7 bases fit TRBD1. V was pared by 6 bases and J by 3 bases, with 4 bases of the junction left unmatched. This CDR3 has 13 amino acids. CDR1 and CDR2 from the germline V gene are SNHLY and FYNNEI. In DNA, the CDR3 is TGTGCCAGCAGAAGGGGGCCGGACACTGAAGCTTTCTTT. Protein product: CASRRGPDTEAFF.

This chain links TRBV6-5 with TRBJ2-3; 7 bases agree with TRBD1. CDR3 length: 14 amino acids. Per germline, CDR1 MNHEY and CDR2 SVGAGI. V lost 6 bases to trimming and J lost 4 bases; unmatched junction nucleotides: 7. For the CDR3, the DNA is TGTGCCAGCAGCGAGGGGGCCAGGGCAGATACGCAGTATTTT. Amino acids: CASSEGARADTQYF.

The CDR3 loop reads CASTLTRGAGEKLFF. The CDR3 bases are TGTGCCAGCACCCTAACCCGGGGGGCAGGTGAAAAACTGTTTTTT. V usage is TRBV2 and J usage is TRBJ1-4, with TRBD1 as a possible D gene (6 bases). The germline CDR1 and CDR2 sequences are SNHLY and FYNNEI. The CDR3 is 15 residues long. Trimming pared 7 bases from V and 7 bases from J, leaving 19 bases between. Based on the CDR3 plus reference TRBV2 and TRBJ1-4, the full variable domain is EPEVTQTPSHQVTQMGQEVILRCVPISNHLYFYWYRQILGQKVEFLVSFYNNEISEKSEIFDDQFSVERPDGSNFTLKIRSTKLEDSAMYFCASTLTRGAGEKLFFGSGTQLSVL.

The chain is built from TRBV7-2 and TRBJ2-1, with D possibly being TRBD2 (5 bases). The germline gives CDR1 SGHTA, CDR2 FQGNSA. V lost 5 bases to trimming and J lost 7 bases, with 12 bases between them. The CDR3 is 13 residues long. Here the CDR3 DNA reads TGTGCCAGCAGCCACCCTAGCTTTAATGAGCAGTTCTTC. Amino acids: CASSHPSFNEQFF.

The chain uses TRBV2 and TRBJ1-4, with TRBD1 matching 9 bases. Germline-derived CDR1 and CDR2 are SNHLY and FYNNEI. The CDR3 runs to 17 residues. The junction had 11 bases not matched to a gene; V was cut back by 5 bases and J by 4 bases. The CDR3 region is CASSPGTGRGGNEKLFF. The CDR3 DNA sequence: TGTGCCAGCAGTCCGGGGACAGGGAGAGGGGGTAATGAAAAACTGTTTTTT. The whole variable domain, remainder taken from reference TRBV2 and TRBJ1-4, is EPEVTQTPSHQVTQMGQEVILRCVPISNHLYFYWYRQILGQKVEFLVSFYNNEISEKSEIFDDQFSVERPDGSNFTLKIRSTKLEDSAMYFCASSPGTGRGGNEKLFFGSGTQLSVL.

The genes are TRBV18 and TRBJ2-5; 9 bases are shared with TRBD2. Trimming removed 5 bases from V and 0 bases from J; junction bases left unmatched: 1. Germline lookup yields CDR1 KGHSH and CDR2 LQKENI. This CDR3 is built from 14 residues. The CDR3 coding sequence is TGTGCCAGCTCATCTAGCGGGGACCAAGAGACCCAGTACTTC. The encoded protein is CASSSSGDQETQYF. The full variable domain, its missing parts supplied by reference TRBV18 and TRBJ2-5, is NAGVMQNPRHLVRRRGQEARLRCSPMKGHSHVYWYRQLPEEGLKFMVYLQKENIIDESGMPKERFSAEFPKEGPSILRIQQVVRGDSAAYFCASSSSGDQETQYFGPGTRLLVL.

The chain is built from TRBV7-9 and TRBJ1-3; 10 bases line up with TRBD1. With V trimmed by 0 bases and J by 2 bases, 4 bases remained unmatched. This CDR3 has 17 residues. CDR1 SEHNR and CDR2 FQNEAQ come from the germline V gene (reference sequence). CDR3 sequence: CASSLASGTGAGNTIYF. In DNA, the CDR3 is TGTGCCAGCAGCTTAGCCTCCGGGACAGGGGCTGGAAACACCATATATTTT. Variable domain in full (rest from reference TRBV7-9 and TRBJ1-3): DTGVSQNPRHKITKRGQNVTFRCDPISEHNRLYWYRQTLGQGPEFLTYFQNEAQLEKSRLLSDRFSAERPKGSFSTLEIQRTEQGDSAMYLCASSLASGTGAGNTIYFGEGSWLTVV.

The chain couples TRBV2 to TRBJ2-1; D perhaps matches TRBD1 (6 bases). The length of the CDR3 is 14 residues. CDR1 SNHLY and CDR2 FYNNEI come from the germline V gene. V was shortened by 7 bases and J by 4 bases, with 14 bases between the two germline ends. Here the CDR3 DNA reads TGTGCCAGCAATGGACAGAGGGGTTACAATGAGCAGTTCTTC. Translated: CASNGQRGYNEQFF.

The V call is TRBV2, the J call TRBJ1-1; TRBD1 is a possible D gene (5 bases). V gave up 2 bases and J gave up 1 base, with 8 bases separating them. Looked up from germline, CDR1 is SNHLY and CDR2 is FYNNEI. This CDR3 has 14 residues. The CDR3 protein is CASSETGGNTEAFF. DNA of the CDR3: TGTGCCAGCAGTGAAACGGGGGGGAACACTGAAGCTTTCTTT.

The V gene is TRBV2, the J gene TRBJ2-7, with D maybe TRBD1 (7 bases). Trimming left V 6 bases short and J 0 bases short, with 12 bases between. Germline V gene data show CDR1 as SNHLY and CDR2 as FYNNEI. The CDR3 extends over 14 amino acids. CDR3 sequence: CASREGASSYEQYF. CDR3 DNA sequence: TGTGCCAGCAGGGAGGGGGCCAGCTCCTACGAGCAGTACTTC.

This chain uses TRBV5-1 with TRBJ1-6; no definite D call. CDR3 length: 15 residues. Trimming stripped 6 bases from V and 7 bases from J, with 17 bases between. Per germline, CDR1 SGHRS and CDR2 YFSETQ. CDR3 in amino acids: CASNHGFAENSPLHF. The CDR3, as DNA: TGCGCCAGCAACCACGGCTTCGCGGAAAATTCACCCCTCCACTTT. Supplemented by reference TRBV5-1 and TRBJ1-6, the full variable domain reads KAGVTQTPRYLIKTRGQQVTLSCSPISGHRSVSWYQQTPGQGLQFLFEYFSETQRNKGNFPGRFSGRQFSNSRSEMNVSTLELGDSALYLCASNHGFAENSPLHFGNGTRLTVT.

The genes are TRBV2 and TRBJ1-2; D is unresolved. V lost 2 bases to trimming and J lost 1 base, with 8 bases between them. Germline CDR1 SNHLY, CDR2 FYNNEI. The CDR3 consists of 14 residues. The chain's CDR3 is CASSEFGVNYGYTF. DNA for the CDR3: TGTGCCAGCAGTGAATTCGGAGTTAACTATGGCTACACCTTC.

J is TRBJ1-1 and V is TRBV7-8, with 10 bases that match TRBD1. The germline CDR1 and CDR2 sequences are SGHVS and FQNEAQ. Trimming removed 5 bases from V and 3 bases from J; junction bases left unmatched: 12. This CDR3 has 17 residues. The CDR3 loop reads CASSRWTGQGGHTEAFF. The CDR3 nucleotides are TGTGCCAGCAGCCGATGGACCGGACAGGGGGGTCACACTGAAGCTTTCTTT.

The chain joins TRBV7-2 to TRBJ2-7; 12 bases agree with TRBD2. Germline V gene sequence: CDR1 SGHTA, CDR2 FQGNSA. J gave up 2 bases and V 1 base, and 3 bases lay outside the gene matches. The CDR3 covers 16 residues. This CDR3 is CASSLVLAGGAYEQYF. The CDR3 DNA reads TGTGCCAGCAGCTTAGTACTAGCGGGAGGTGCCTACGAGCAGTACTTC.

CDR3 nucleotides: TGTGCCACCAGTGACACTAGCGATTACACCGGGGAGCTGTTTTTT. Protein: CATSDTSDYTGELFF. The genes are TRBV24-1 and TRBJ2-2; the match to TRBD2 covers 7 bases. V lost 4 bases to trimming and J lost 3 bases; unmatched junction nucleotides: 4. Looked up from germline, CDR1 is KGHDR and CDR2 is SFDVKD. The CDR3 runs to 15 residues.

This sequence joins TRBV5-4 and TRBJ1-1, with D tentatively TRBD1 (6 bases). There are 15 residues in the CDR3. Trimming took 3 bases from V and 0 from J, leaving 12 bases between them. Germline V gives CDR1 SGHNT, CDR2 YYREEE (reference sequence). CDR3 sequence reads: CASSSRQDMNTEAFF. The CDR3 nucleotides are TGTGCCAGCAGCTCGAGACAGGACATGAACACTGAAGCTTTCTTT.

This clone was counted ten times or more. The chain uses TRBV9 and TRBJ2-7; D gene unclear. The CDR3 loop spans 13 amino acids. The germline gives CDR1 SGDLS, CDR2 YYNGEE. V was pared by 4 bases and J by 3 bases, with 11 bases between. The CDR3 DNA is TGTGCCAGCAGCAACGCTCCGGGCTACGAGCAGTACTTC. Amino acid sequence: CASSNAPGYEQYF.